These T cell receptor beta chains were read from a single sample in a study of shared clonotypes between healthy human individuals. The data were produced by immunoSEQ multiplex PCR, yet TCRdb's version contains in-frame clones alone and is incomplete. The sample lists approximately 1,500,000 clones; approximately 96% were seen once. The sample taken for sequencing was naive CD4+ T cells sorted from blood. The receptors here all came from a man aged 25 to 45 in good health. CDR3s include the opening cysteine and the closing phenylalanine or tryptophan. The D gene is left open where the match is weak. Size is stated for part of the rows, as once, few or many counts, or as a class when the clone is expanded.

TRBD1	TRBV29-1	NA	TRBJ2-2	CSARGGTGLGHAGELFF	TGCAGCGCTCGTGGAGGGACAGGGCTGGGGCATGCCGGGGAGCTGTTTTTT
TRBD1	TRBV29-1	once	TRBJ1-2	CSVDRGVGYTF	TGCAGCGTGGACAGGGGGGTTGGCTACACCTTC
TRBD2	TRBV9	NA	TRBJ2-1	CASSVQAVTGTSGRNSYNEQFF	TGTGCCAGCAGCGTTCAGGCAGTGACCGGGACTAGCGGGAGAAACTCCTACAATGAGCAGTTCTTC
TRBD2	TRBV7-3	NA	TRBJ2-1	CASSLKWLAGAHEQFF	TGTGCCAGCAGCTTAAAGTGGCTAGCGGGAGCCCATGAGCAGTTCTTC
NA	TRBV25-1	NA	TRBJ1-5	CASRTWTSSSPNQPQHF	TGTGCCAGTCGAACCTGGACGAGCAGCAGCCCCAATCAGCCCCAGCATTTT
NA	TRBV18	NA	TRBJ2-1	CASSRGLRSSDGSYNEQFF	TGTGCCAGCTCACGGGGTTTAAGGAGTAGCGACGGTTCCTACAATGAGCAGTTCTTC
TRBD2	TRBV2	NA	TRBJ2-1	CASSDTSGGDNEQFF	TGTGCCAGCAGTGATACTAGCGGGGGTGACAATGAGCAGTTCTTC
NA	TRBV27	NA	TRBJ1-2	CASSLSSAGIYGYTF	TGTGCCAGCAGTTTAAGTTCGGCAGGGATCTATGGCTACACCTTC
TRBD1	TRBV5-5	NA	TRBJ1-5	CASSLDRVRQPQHF	TGTGCCAGCAGCCTGGACAGGGTGCGTCAGCCCCAGCATTTT
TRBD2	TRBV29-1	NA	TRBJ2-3	CSVGRGGHGTDTQYF	TGCAGCGTCGGGAGGGGTGGGCACGGCACAGATACGCAGTATTTT
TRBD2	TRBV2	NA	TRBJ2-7	CASSPTSASYEQYF	TGTGCCAGCAGTCCGACTAGCGCCAGTTACGAGCAGTACTTC
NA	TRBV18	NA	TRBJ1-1	CASSPPREVGTEAFF	TGTGCCAGCTCACCACCGAGGGAAGTGGGGACTGAAGCTTTCTTT
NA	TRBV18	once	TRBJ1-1	CASSPKDNTEAFF	TGTGCCAGCTCGCCAAAGGATAACACTGAAGCTTTCTTT
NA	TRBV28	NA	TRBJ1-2	CASSFRGGYGYTF	TGTGCCAGCAGTTTTAGGGGGGGCTATGGCTACACCTTC
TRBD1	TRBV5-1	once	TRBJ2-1	CASSLRGQGGFDEQFF	TGCGCCAGCAGCTTAAGGGGACAGGGAGGTTTTGATGAGCAGTTCTTC
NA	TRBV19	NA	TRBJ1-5	CASSSHRTNQPQHF	TGTGCCAGTAGTTCCCACCGGACTAATCAGCCCCAGCATTTT
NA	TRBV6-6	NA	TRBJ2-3	CASSYSNGDTQYF	TGTGCCAGCAGTTACTCGAATGGGGATACGCAGTATTTT
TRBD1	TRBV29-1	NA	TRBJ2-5	CSVAAGGGIGYQETQYF	TGCAGCGTTGCGGCAGGGGGCGGCATAGGGTACCAAGAGACCCAGTACTTC
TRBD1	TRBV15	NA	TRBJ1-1	CATSRDDRGAEAFF	TGTGCCACCAGCAGAGACGACAGGGGCGCTGAAGCTTTCTTT
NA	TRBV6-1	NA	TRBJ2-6	CASSGGIGVSGANVLTF	TGTGCCAGCAGTGGGGGAATCGGGGTCTCGGGGGCCAACGTCCTGACTTTC
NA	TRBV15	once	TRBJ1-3	CATRAPDSGNTIYF	TGTGCCACCAGGGCTCCAGATTCTGGAAACACCATATATTTT
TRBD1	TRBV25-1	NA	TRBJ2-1	CASSEFIGTAYNEQFF	TGTGCCAGCAGTGAATTTATTGGGACAGCTTACAATGAGCAGTTCTTC
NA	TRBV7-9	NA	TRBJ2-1	CASSLVGGQQFF	TGTGCCAGCAGCTTAGTTGGGGGACAACAGTTCTTC
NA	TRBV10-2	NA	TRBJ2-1	CASTHGQRLFF	TGCGCCAGCACCCACGGACAGAGGCTGTTCTTC
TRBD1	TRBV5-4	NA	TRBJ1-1	CASSWTGSTEAFF	TGTGCCAGCAGCTGGACAGGGAGCACTGAAGCTTTCTTT
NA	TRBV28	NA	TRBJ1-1	CASSLRGIGEMTEAFF	TGTGCCAGCAGCTTAAGGGGGATCGGCGAAATGACTGAAGCTTTCTTT
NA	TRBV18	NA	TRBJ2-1	CASSPLPGTVTNEQFF	TGTGCCAGCTCACCACTACCGGGAACGGTGACAAATGAGCAGTTCTTC
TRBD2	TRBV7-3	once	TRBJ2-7	CASSPGTSLTYEQYF	TGTGCCAGCAGCCCGGGGACTAGCCTCACATACGAGCAGTACTTC
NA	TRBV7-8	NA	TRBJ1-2	CASSRIQGSYGYTF	TGTGCCAGCAGCCGGATACAGGGAAGCTATGGCTACACCTTC
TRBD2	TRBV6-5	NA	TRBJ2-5	CASSYVLAGQETQYF	TGTGCCAGCAGTTACGTACTAGCGGGCCAAGAGACCCAGTACTTC
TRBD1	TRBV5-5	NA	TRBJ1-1	CASSSQGAMGTEAFF	TGTGCCAGCAGCTCGCAGGGGGCAATGGGCACTGAAGCTTTCTTT
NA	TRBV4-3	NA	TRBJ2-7	CASSQEGRGSYEQYF	TGCGCCAGCAGCCAGGAGGGGCGGGGCTCCTACGAGCAGTACTTC